This TCR beta chain stems from a study of CD8 T cells in ankylosing spondylitis. Germline CDR1 and CDR2: SQVTM and ANQGSEA. With V trimmed by 0 bases and J by 1 base, 7 bases remained unmatched. This CDR3 is 16 amino acids long. In TCRdb, the 5' RACE reads were re-called with MiXCR into one record per CDR3 protein. The table has 380,000 or so distinct CDR3 sequences, approximately 22% seen once; the top ten hold about an eighth. This clonotype was found many times. The receptor was isolated from a male donor with ankylosing spondylitis or in good health (not recorded which). The J gene is TRBJ2-5, the V gene TRBV29-1, with 8 positions matching TRBD2. Sample: blood, either unsorted or a sorted T cell fraction (not recorded which). CDR3: CSVEDPLAGTQETQYF. CDR3 DNA: TGCAGCGTTGAAGATCCATTAGCGGGGACCCAAGAGACCCAGTACTTC.